One and the same sample provided the 24 T cell receptor beta chains below, sequenced in a study of cytomegalovirus exposure and HLA in healthy donors. Sequencing used immunoSEQ multiplex PCR; TCRdb keeps in-frame clones, though not all of them. Of 260,000 or so clones listed, around nine tenths are singletons. Input material: PBMCs. The receptors stem from a man aged 18 to 29 in good health and CMV-seronegative.

A single count supports this clone. J is TRBJ1-5 and V is TRBV6-6, with D hard to call. The V end lost 6 bases, the J end lost 0 bases, and 15 bases lay between the germline ends. Germline loops: CDR1 MNHNY, CDR2 SVGAGI (reference sequence). CDR3 length: 16 residues. The CDR3 nucleotides are TGTGCCAGCAGGAAACCGGGTGTAAATAGCAATCAGCCCCAGCATTTT. Amino acid sequence: CASRKPGVNSNQPQHF.

V usage is TRBV18 and J usage is TRBJ2-1; 10 bases agree with TRBD2. The germline V gene has CDR1 KGHSH and CDR2 LQKENI. This CDR3 spans 15 amino acids. J was trimmed by 5 bases and V by 3 bases; bases with no gene match: 4. For the CDR3, the DNA is TGTGCCAGCTCACCGTTAGCGGGAGGCAACAATGAGCAGTTCTTC. Protein: CASSPLAGGNNEQFF.

The chain combines TRBV9 with TRBJ2-7, with 9 positions matching TRBD2. Trimming at V came to 4 bases and at J to 2 bases, leaving 7 bases not matched to a gene. There are 15 residues in the CDR3. CDR1 and CDR2 (germline): SGDLS, YYNGEE. CDR3 protein: CASSPFSGGPYEQYF. The CDR3, as DNA: TGTGCCAGCAGCCCTTTTAGCGGGGGTCCCTACGAGCAGTACTTC.

This chain joins TRBV19 and TRBJ1-2, with TRBD1 matching 9 bases. The CDR3 covers 17 residues. V shed 2 bases and J 0 bases; nucleotides not matched to a gene: 7. CDR1 and CDR2 from the germline V gene are LNHDA and SQIVND (reference sequence). CDR3 nucleotides: TGTGCCAGTAGTATATCCACCGGGACAGGGACTAACTATGGCTACACCTTC. Its translation: CASSISTGTGTNYGYTF.

The chain links TRBV30 to TRBJ2-5; no firm D call. V was pared by 0 bases and J by 4 bases, with 18 bases between. Germline V gene lookup returns CDR1 GTSNPN and CDR2 SVGIG (reference sequence). This CDR3 comprises 16 residues. CDR3 protein: CAWSVRVCGQGETQYF. The CDR3 DNA is TGTGCCTGGAGTGTTCGAGTTTGCGGCCAAGGAGAGACCCAGTACTTC. Filled out from reference TRBV30 and TRBJ2-5, the complete variable domain reads SQTIHQWPATLVQPVGSPLSLECTVEGTSNPNLYWYRQAAGRGLQLLFYSVGIGQISSEVPQNLSASRPQDRQFILSSKKLLLSDSGFYLCAWSVRVCGQGETQYFGPGTRLLVL.

The V gene is TRBV5-1, the J gene TRBJ2-5; the match to TRBD2 covers 12 bases. There are 16 residues in the CDR3. Germline values: CDR1 SGHRS, CDR2 YFSETQ. J gave up 4 bases and V 3 bases, and 7 bases lay outside the gene matches. Written as DNA, the CDR3 is TGCGCCAGCAGCTACTCTAGCGGGGGGGCGGGAGAGACCCAGTACTTC. This codes for CASSYSSGGAGETQYF.

At least ten counts were recorded for this clone. The chain couples TRBV9 to TRBJ2-5; no definite D call. V was clipped by 3 bases and J by 5 bases, with 11 bases between them. CDR3 size: 13 residues. Germline V gene data show CDR1 as SGDLS and CDR2 as YYNGEE. CDR3 amino acids: CASSGSPWETQYF. CDR3 nucleotides: TGTGCCAGCAGCGGAAGCCCGTGGGAGACCCAGTACTTC.

J is TRBJ1-2 and V is TRBV7-6; no clear D gene. Germline assignment: CDR1 SGHVS and CDR2 FNYEAQ. This CDR3 spans 13 amino acids. With 5 bases removed from V and 0 bases from J, the gap between germline ends came to 7 bases. The CDR3 DNA reads TGTGCCAGCAGCCACACAGCTAACTATGGCTACACCTTC. It codes for CASSHTANYGYTF. Filled out from reference TRBV7-6 and TRBJ1-2, the complete variable domain reads GAGVSQSPRYKVTKRGQDVALRCDPISGHVSLYWYRQALGQGPEFLTYFNYEAQQDKSGLPNDRFSAERPEGSISTLTIQRTEQRDSAMYRCASSHTANYGYTFGSGTRLTVV.

This chain uses TRBV5-6 with TRBJ2-2; D gene ambiguous. Looked up from germline, CDR1 is SGHDT and CDR2 is YYEEEE. The CDR3 has 12 residues. V was cut by 1 base and J by 8 bases, with 6 bases left in between. CDR3 DNA sequence: TGTGCCAGCAGCTTGATTAGTGGGGAGCTGTTTTTT. Its protein product is CASSLISGELFF.

The chain links TRBV4-1 to TRBJ2-3; D might be TRBD2 (6 bases). The V gene's germline CDR1 is MGHRA and CDR2 YSYEKL. The CDR3 has 14 residues. The V and J ends lost 4 bases and 1 base respectively, with 9 bases between them. CDR3 DNA: TGCGCCAGCAGCCCCCCGGGGGGCACAGATACGCAGTATTTT. Protein: CASSPPGGTDTQYF.

A few counts support this clone. The V gene is TRBV6-5, the J gene TRBJ2-1, with TRBD2 identical over 9 bases. In germline, CDR1 is MNHEY, CDR2 SVGAGI. This CDR3 has 15 residues. With 0 bases clipped from V and 8 bases from J, the junction kept 5 bases outside the gene matches. The CDR3 sequence: CASSYSASGADEQFF. The CDR3 DNA reads TGTGCCAGCAGTTACTCCGCTAGCGGGGCGGATGAGCAGTTCTTC.

The CDR3 region is CASSEGQGPDTQYF. For the CDR3, the DNA is TGTGCCAGCAGTGAGGGACAGGGCCCGGATACGCAGTATTTT. The rearrangement joins TRBV25-1 to TRBJ2-3, with 9 bases aligning to TRBD1. Unmatched junction bases numbered 4, after V lost 3 bases and J lost 6 bases. Germline CDR1 and CDR2: MGHDK and SYGVNS. The CDR3 consists of 14 residues. Full variable domain (missing parts from reference TRBV25-1 and TRBJ2-3): EADIYQTPRYLVIGTGKKITLECSQTMGHDKMYWYQQDPGMELHLIHYSYGVNSTEKGDLSSESTVSRIRTEHFPLTLESARPSHTSQYLCASSEGQGPDTQYFGPGTRLTVL.

J is TRBJ1-1 and V is TRBV5-4; 8 positions match TRBD1. J was trimmed by 0 bases and V by 4 bases; bases with no gene match: 5. CDR1 is SGHNT and CDR2 is YYREEE in the germline V gene (reference sequence). The CDR3 is 15 residues long. CDR3 sequence (DNA): TGTGCCAGCAGCCCCGGGGACAGGATGAACACTGAAGCTTTCTTT. Its protein is CASSPGDRMNTEAFF.

The chain carries TRBV11-2 and TRBJ1-6; D is undetermined. The CDR3 contains 15 residues. Looked up from germline, CDR1 is SGHAT and CDR2 is FQNNGV. Trimming took 8 bases from V and 0 from J, leaving 11 bases between them. The DNA for the CDR3 is TGTGCCAGCCGGAGGGTCAGCTCCTATAATTCACCCCTCCACTTT. Amino acid sequence: CASRRVSSYNSPLHF.

V is TRBV18 and J is TRBJ1-3; the D is unclear. Trimming shortened V by 3 bases and J by 1 base, and 7 bases separated the two germline ends. Germline V gives CDR1 KGHSH, CDR2 LQKENI. This CDR3 has 14 residues. CDR3 sequence (DNA): TGTGCCAGCTCACCTAGGGAGTCTGGAAACACCATATATTTT. This gives the protein CASSPRESGNTIYF.

The V call is TRBV5-5, the J call TRBJ2-7; a possible D gene is TRBD1 (6 bases). Per germline, CDR1 SGHKS and CDR2 YYEKEE (reference sequence). The CDR3 sequence is 12 residues long. V lost 1 base and J 6 bases, leaving 8 bases between the germline ends. The CDR3 here is CASSLTGSEQYF. The CDR3 DNA follows: TGTGCCAGCAGCTTGACAGGGAGCGAGCAGTACTTC.

Here the CDR3 reads CASRGTGRETQYF. CDR3 in DNA: TGTGCCAGCAGGGGGACAGGGCGGGAGACCCAGTACTTC. This chain uses TRBV28 with TRBJ2-5; 9 nucleotides match TRBD1. Germline V gives CDR1 MDHEN, CDR2 SYDVKM. The CDR3 is made up of 13 amino acids. With V trimmed by 6 bases and J by 5 bases, 4 bases remained unmatched.

The genes are TRBV11-2 and TRBJ2-1; possibly TRBD2 for D (6 bases). The V gene's germline CDR1 is SGHAT and CDR2 FQNNGV. Trimming shortened V by 5 bases and J by 9 bases, and 20 bases separated the two germline ends. The CDR3 length is 15 residues. CDR3 sequence reads: CASSPGRESKREQFF. The CDR3 coding sequence is TGTGCCAGCAGCCCCGGCCGGGAGAGTAAGCGTGAGCAGTTCTTC. Variable domain in full (rest from reference TRBV11-2 and TRBJ2-1): EAGVAQSPRYKIIEKRQSVAFWCNPISGHATLYWYQQILGQGPKLLIQFQNNGVVDDSQLPKDRFSAERLKGVDSTLKIQPAKLEDSAVYLCASSPGRESKREQFFGPGTRLTVL.

This clone was picked up one time. CDR3 protein: CASWTGGEAFF. The CDR3, as DNA: TGTGCCAGTTGGACAGGGGGTGAAGCTTTCTTT. The V call is TRBV27, the J call TRBJ1-1; 10 bases are a match to TRBD1. The germline CDR1 and CDR2 sequences are MNHEY and SMNVEV (reference sequence). The CDR3 length is 11 residues. V was clipped by 9 bases and J by 7 bases; unmatched bases: 2.

This clone was seen a single time. The chain has TRBV11-2 and TRBJ2-7; D may be TRBD2 (6 bases). Looked up from germline, CDR1 is SGHAT and CDR2 is FQNNGV. The CDR3 sequence is 14 residues long. Deletions cut 1 base from V and 2 bases from J, with 9 bases between. The DNA of the CDR3 is TGTGCCAGCAGCTTAGGCGGGGCCGCCTACGAGCAGTACTTC. It encodes CASSLGGAAYEQYF.

The chain couples TRBV15 to TRBJ1-1; 7 bases match TRBD1. The V segment lost 9 bases and the J segment 5 bases; nucleotides outside the gene matches: 12. Germline CDR1 and CDR2: LNHNV and YYDKDF (reference sequence). The CDR3 is made up of 14 amino acids. As DNA, the CDR3 is TGTGCCACAGAACCGGGACAGTTTGGAACTGAAGCTTTCTTT. Translated, it gives CATEPGQFGTEAFF.

The chain employs TRBV7-2 and TRBJ2-4, with D unresolved. CDR1 and CDR2 (germline): SGHTA, FQGNSA. Trimming took 1 base from V and 6 from J, leaving 10 bases between them. The CDR3 has 14 amino acids. The CDR3 bases are TGTGCCAGCAGCTTAGAAGCCCTACCAAACATTCAGTACTTC. It translates to CASSLEALPNIQYF. Full variable domain (remainder filled in from reference TRBV7-2 and TRBJ2-4): GAGVSQSPSNKVTEKGKDVELRCDPISGHTALYWYRQSLGQGLEFLIYFQGNSAPDKSGLPSDRFSAERTGGSVSTLTIQRTQQEDSAVYLCASSLEALPNIQYFGAGTRLSVL.

This clone was recorded once. This same CDR3 is encoded by further DNA sequences in the sample. The rearrangement links TRBV9 to TRBJ2-5, with 7 nucleotides matching TRBD2. Germline V lookup: CDR1 SGDLS, CDR2 YYNGEE. Trimming at V came to 2 bases and at J to 1 base, leaving 2 bases not matched to a gene. The CDR3 is 14 amino acids. As DNA, the CDR3 is TGTGCCAGCAGCGTGGGGGGGTCCCAAGAGACCCAGTACTTC. Residues: CASSVGGSQETQYF. Using reference TRBV9 and TRBJ2-5 for the parts outside the CDR3, the full variable domain is DSGVTQTPKHLITATGQRVTLRCSPRSGDLSVYWYQQSLDQGLQFLIQYYNGEERAKGNILERFSAQQFPDLHSELNLSSLELGDSALYFCASSVGGSQETQYFGPGTRLLVL.

V and J are TRBV6-5 and TRBJ2-1; no firm D call. V lost 4 bases and J lost 11, with 21 bases in between. Germline CDR1 and CDR2: MNHEY and SVGAGI. The CDR3 length is 15 residues. The CDR3 nucleotides read TGTGCCAGCAGTTCGTTCCAAAGCGCCAAAACCCAGCAGTTCTTC. Translation gives CASSSFQSAKTQQFF.